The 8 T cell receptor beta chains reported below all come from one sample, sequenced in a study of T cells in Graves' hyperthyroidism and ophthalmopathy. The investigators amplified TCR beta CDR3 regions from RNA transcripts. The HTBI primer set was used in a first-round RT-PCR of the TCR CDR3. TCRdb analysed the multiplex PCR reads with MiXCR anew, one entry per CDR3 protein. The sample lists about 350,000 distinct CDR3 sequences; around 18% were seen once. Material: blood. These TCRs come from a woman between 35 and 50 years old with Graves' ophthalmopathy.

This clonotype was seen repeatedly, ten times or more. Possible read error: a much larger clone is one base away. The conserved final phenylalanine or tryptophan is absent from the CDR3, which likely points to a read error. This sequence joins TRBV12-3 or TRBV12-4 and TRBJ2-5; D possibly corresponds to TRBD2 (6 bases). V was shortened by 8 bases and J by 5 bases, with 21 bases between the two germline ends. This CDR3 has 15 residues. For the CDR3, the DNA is TGTGCCAGCGCCGTAGCGGCCCAGCGGCACGAGACCCAGTACCTC. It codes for CASAVAAQRHETQYL.

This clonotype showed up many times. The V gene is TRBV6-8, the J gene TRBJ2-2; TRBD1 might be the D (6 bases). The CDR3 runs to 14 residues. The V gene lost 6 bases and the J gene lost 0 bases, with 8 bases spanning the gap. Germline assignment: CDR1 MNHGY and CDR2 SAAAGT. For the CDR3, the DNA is TGTGCCAGCAGACAGGGAACGAACACCGGGGAGCTGTTTTTT. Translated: CASRQGTNTGELFF.

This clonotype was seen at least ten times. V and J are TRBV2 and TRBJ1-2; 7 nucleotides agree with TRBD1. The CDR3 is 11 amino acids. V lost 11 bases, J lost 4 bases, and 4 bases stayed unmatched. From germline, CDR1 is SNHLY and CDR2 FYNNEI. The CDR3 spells CALGTVYGYTF. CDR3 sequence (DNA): TGTGCCCTCGGGACAGTCTATGGCTACACCTTC. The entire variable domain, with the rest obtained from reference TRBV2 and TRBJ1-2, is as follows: EPEVTQTPSHQVTQMGQEVILRCVPISNHLYFYWYRQILGQKVEFLVSFYNNEISEKSEIFDDQFSVERPDGSNFTLKIRSTKLEDSAMYFCALGTVYGYTFGSGTRLTVV.

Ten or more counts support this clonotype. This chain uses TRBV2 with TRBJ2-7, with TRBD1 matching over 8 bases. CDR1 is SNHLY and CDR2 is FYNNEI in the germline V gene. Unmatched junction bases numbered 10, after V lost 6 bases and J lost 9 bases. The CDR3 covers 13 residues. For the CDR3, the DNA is TGTGCCAGCAGACTGGGACAGGACTTCGGGCAGTACTTC. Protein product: CASRLGQDFGQYF.

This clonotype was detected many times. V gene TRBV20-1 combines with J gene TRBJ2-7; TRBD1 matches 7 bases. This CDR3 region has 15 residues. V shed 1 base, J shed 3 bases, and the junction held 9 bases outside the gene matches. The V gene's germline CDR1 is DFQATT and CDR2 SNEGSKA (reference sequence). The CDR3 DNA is TGCAGTGCTAGAGCCTCAGACAGGGCGTTCTACGAGCAGTACTTC. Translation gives CSARASDRAFYEQYF.

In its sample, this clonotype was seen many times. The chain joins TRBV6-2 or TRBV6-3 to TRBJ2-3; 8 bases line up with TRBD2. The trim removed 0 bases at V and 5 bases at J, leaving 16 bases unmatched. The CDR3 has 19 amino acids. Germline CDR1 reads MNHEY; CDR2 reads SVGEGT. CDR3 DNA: TGTGCCAGCAGTTACTCCTGGACCGCGGGGGGTAAAGAGGGAGATACGCAGTATTTT. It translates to CASSYSWTAGGKEGDTQYF.

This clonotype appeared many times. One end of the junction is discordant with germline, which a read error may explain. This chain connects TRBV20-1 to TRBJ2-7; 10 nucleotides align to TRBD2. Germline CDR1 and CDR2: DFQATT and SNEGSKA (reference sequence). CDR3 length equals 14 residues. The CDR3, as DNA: TGCAGTGGAGAAGCTAGCGGGAGCTCCTACGGGCAGTACTTC. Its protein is CSGEASGSSYGQYF.

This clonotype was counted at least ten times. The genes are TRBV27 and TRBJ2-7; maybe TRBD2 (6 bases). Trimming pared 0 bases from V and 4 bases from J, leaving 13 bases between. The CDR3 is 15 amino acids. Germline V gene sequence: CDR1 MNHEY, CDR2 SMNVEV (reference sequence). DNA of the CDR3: TGTGCCAGCAGTTTATCTGGGGGAGGTCTTTACGAGCAGTACTTC. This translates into CASSLSGGGLYEQYF.